This TCR beta chain was sequenced during a study of blood T cell repertoires in COVID-19. Study-wide context: Whether acute or convalescent, the COVID-19 samples came from the United States, Italy and Spain. T cells, B-cell-depleted T cells, or PBMCs supplied cDNA or gDNA.

This clone was detected only a few times. J gave up 7 bases and V 5 bases, and 4 bases lay outside the gene matches. Per the germline V gene, CDR1 is MNHEY and CDR2 is SVGEGT. The CDR3 covers 13 residues. In the authors' methods: Reference gene primers were amplified, and this amplification served to estimate nucleated cell counts. Sequencing was performed with immunoSEQ multiplex PCR; in TCRdb, only in-frame clones are kept and a portion is missing. Clonal size and the V and J genes are those of that table, whereas D and trimming came from the DNA. Seen here are about 97,000 clones, around nine tenths observed once, and the top ten hold under 3%.

The sequenced sample was peripheral blood. V is TRBV6-2 or TRBV6-3 and J is TRBJ1-1, with TRBD1 matching 10 bases. The receptor comes from a man between 50 and 59 years old with active or convalescent COVID-19. The chain's CDR3 is CASSKGQGSEAFF. CDR3 DNA: TGTGCCAGCAGTAAGGGACAGGGGAGTGAAGCTTTCTTT.